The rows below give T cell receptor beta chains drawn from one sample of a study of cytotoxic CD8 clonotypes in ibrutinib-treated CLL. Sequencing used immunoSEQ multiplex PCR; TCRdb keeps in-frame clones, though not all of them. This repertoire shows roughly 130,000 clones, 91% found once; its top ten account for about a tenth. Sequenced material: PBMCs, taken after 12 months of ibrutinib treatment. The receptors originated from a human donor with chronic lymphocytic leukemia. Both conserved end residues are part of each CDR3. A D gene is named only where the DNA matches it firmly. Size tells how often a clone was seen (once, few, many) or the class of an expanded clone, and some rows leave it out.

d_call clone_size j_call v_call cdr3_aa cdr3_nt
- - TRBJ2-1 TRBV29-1 CSVEPQSSYNEQFF TGCAGCGTTGAACCGCAGAGTTCCTACAATGAGCAGTTCTTC
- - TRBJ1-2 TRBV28 CASSPPVNYGYTF TGTGCCAGCAGTCCTCCGGTGAACTATGGCTACACCTTC
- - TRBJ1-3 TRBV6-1 CASSEGRDTIYF TGTGCCAGCAGTGAAGGTCGGGACACCATATATTTT
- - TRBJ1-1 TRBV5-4 CASSTGAGQGNTEAFF TGTGCCAGCAGCACCGGTGCGGGCCAGGGAAACACTGAAGCTTTCTTT
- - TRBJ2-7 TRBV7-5 CARSLSHREGGLNEQYF TGTGCCAGAAGCTTAAGTCACAGGGAAGGAGGTTTAAACGAGCAGTACTTC
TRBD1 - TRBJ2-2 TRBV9 CASSVNPTGRNTGELFF TGTGCCAGCAGCGTAAACCCGACAGGGAGGAACACCGGGGAGCTGTTTTTT
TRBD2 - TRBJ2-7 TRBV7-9 CASSPRLPGLAGPSYEQYF TGTGCCAGCAGCCCACGTTTACCGGGACTAGCGGGACCCTCCTACGAGCAGTACTTC
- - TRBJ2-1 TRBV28 CASSGYGSGGYDEQFF TGTGCCAGCTCGGGGTATGGTAGCGGTGGTTATGATGAGCAGTTCTTC
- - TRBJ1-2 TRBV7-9 CASSLKGEGYTF TGTGCCAGCAGCTTAAAAGGTGAAGGCTACACCTTC
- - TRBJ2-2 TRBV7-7 CASSLGQDTGELFF TGTGCTAGCAGCTTAGGGCAGGACACCGGGGAGCTGTTTTTT
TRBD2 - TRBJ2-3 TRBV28 CASSFRGSAQYF TGTGCCAGCAGTTTCCGCGGGAGTGCGCAGTATTTT
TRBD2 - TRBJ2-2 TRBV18 CASSPRLGGTTSRLAGTNTGELFF TGTGCCAGCTCACCACGGTTGGGGGGCACCACATCTAGACTAGCGGGAACGAACACCGGGGAGCTGTTTTTT
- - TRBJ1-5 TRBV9 CASSVEGLINQPQHF TGTGCCAGCAGCGTAGAGGGACTGATCAATCAGCCCCAGCATTTT
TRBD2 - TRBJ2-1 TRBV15 CATSRDFSSGKEQFF TGTGCCACCAGCAGAGATTTTTCTAGCGGGAAAGAGCAGTTCTTC
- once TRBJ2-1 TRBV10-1 CASSESIQAGNEQFF TGCGCCAGCAGTGAGTCGATACAGGCAGGTAATGAGCAGTTCTTC
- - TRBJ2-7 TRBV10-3 CAISEKQAKPYEQYF TGTGCCATCAGTGAGAAGCAGGCAAAACCCTACGAGCAGTACTTC
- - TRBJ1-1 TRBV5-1 CASSRDSLNTEAFF TGCGCCAGCAGCCGAGACAGCTTGAACACTGAAGCTTTCTTT
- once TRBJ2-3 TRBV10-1 CASSENSEFAQYF TGCGCCAGCAGTGAGAATTCAGAATTCGCGCAGTATTTT
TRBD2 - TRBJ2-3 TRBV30 CAWSSRRTSGSTDTQYF TGTGCCTGGAGTTCAAGACGGACTAGCGGAAGCACAGATACGCAGTATTTT
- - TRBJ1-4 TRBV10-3 CAISEQLSEKLFF TGTGCCATCAGTGAACAACTAAGTGAAAAACTGTTTTTT
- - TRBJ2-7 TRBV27 CASSLSASPAYEQYF TGTGCCAGCAGTTTATCTGCTAGCCCAGCCTACGAGCAGTACTTC
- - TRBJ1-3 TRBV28 CASSPHLPGVGRGGNTIYF TGTGCCAGCAGTCCACACCTCCCTGGGGTGGGCAGGGGTGGAAACACCATATATTTT
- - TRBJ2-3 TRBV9 CASSVAGVKTDTQYF TGTGCCAGCAGCGTAGCGGGAGTTAAGACAGATACGCAGTATTTT
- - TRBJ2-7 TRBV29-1 CSVAAGPQGPSYEQYF TGCAGCGTTGCGGCCGGGCCTCAAGGGCCCTCCTACGAGCAGTACTTC
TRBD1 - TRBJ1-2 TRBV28 CASADTGEGVTSYGYTF TGTGCCAGCGCTGATACAGGGGAGGGAGTTACTAGCTATGGCTACACCTTC
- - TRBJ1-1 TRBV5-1 CASSLATGRTEAFF TGCGCCAGCAGCTTGGCCACGGGGCGGACTGAAGCTTTCTTT
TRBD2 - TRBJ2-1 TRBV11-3 CASSPSTSGRSGNEQFF TGTGCCAGCAGCCCCTCAACTAGCGGGAGATCTGGAAATGAGCAGTTCTTC
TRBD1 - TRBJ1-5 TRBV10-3 CATETDRGNQPQHF TGTGCAACTGAGACCGACAGGGGGAATCAGCCCCAGCATTTT
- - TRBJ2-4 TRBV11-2 CASSPRTVAKNIQYF TGTGCCAGCAGCCCCCGGACGGTAGCCAAAAACATTCAGTACTTC
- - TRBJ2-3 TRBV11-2 CASSFTRNSFGTDTQYF TGTGCCAGCAGCTTCACCAGGAACAGTTTCGGCACAGATACGCAGTATTTT
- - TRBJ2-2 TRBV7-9 CASSKPRGSNTGELFF TGTGCCAGCAGCAAACCTAGGGGGAGTAACACCGGGGAGCTGTTTTTT
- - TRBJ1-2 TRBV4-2 CASSQDTQGLRGYTF TGTGCCAGCAGCCAAGATACACAGGGTTTACGAGGCTACACCTTC
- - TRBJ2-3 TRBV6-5 CASSYEAGYRSDTQYF TGTGCCAGCAGTTACGAGGCAGGTTACCGGTCAGATACGCAGTATTTT
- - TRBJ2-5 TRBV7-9 CASSSGWLQETQYF TGTGCCAGCAGCTCTGGATGGCTACAAGAGACCCAGTACTTC
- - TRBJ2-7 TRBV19 CATRQGGKSYEQYF TGTGCCACCCGTCAGGGGGGGAAGTCCTACGAGCAGTACTTC
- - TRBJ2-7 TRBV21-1 CASSEPGTGDKYEQYF TGTGCCAGCAGCGAACCCGGGACAGGGGATAAGTACGAGCAGTACTTC
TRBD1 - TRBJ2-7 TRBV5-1 CASSSGQGPDEQYF TGCGCCAGCAGCTCAGGACAGGGACCCGACGAGCAGTACTTC
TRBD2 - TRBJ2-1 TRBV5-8 CASSFREGLDEQFF TGTGCCAGCAGCTTTCGGGAGGGCTTGGATGAGCAGTTCTTC
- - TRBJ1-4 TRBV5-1 CASSLSSNEKLFF TGCGCCAGCAGCTTGTCTTCTAATGAAAAACTGTTTTTT
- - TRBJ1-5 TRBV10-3 CAISDSSNQPQHF TGTGCCATCAGCGACTCTAGCAATCAGCCCCAGCATTTT
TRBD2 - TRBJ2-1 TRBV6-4 CASSDASGVNNEQFF TGTGCCAGCAGTGACGCTAGCGGGGTGAACAATGAGCAGTTCTTC
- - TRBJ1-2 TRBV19 CASIREGSGYTF TGTGCCAGTATCAGGGAGGGATCCGGCTACACCTTC
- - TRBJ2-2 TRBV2 CASSATGNTGELFF TGTGCCAGCAGTGCGACAGGGAACACCGGGGAGCTGTTTTTT
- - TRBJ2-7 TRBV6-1 CASSDPRDSYEQYF TGTGCCAGCAGTGATCCCCGGGATTCCTACGAGCAGTACTTC
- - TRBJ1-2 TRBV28 CASSLGGPTAGYTF TGTGCCAGCAGTTTAGGAGGGCCAACGGCCGGCTACACCTTC
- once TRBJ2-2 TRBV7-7 CASSASTGELFF TGTGCTAGCAGCGCAAGCACCGGGGAGCTGTTTTTT
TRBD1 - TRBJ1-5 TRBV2 CASSDRGGGQPQHF TGTGCCAGCAGTGACAGGGGGGGCGGTCAGCCCCAGCATTTT
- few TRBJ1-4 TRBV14 CASSRGEEAKLFF TGTGCCAGCAGCCGCGGAGAGGAAGCAAAACTGTTTTTT
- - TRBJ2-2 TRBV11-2 CASSLQLNTGELFF TGTGCCAGCAGCTTACAGCTGAACACCGGGGAGCTGTTTTTT
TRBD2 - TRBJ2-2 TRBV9 CASSLGLAGFIGELFF TGTGCCAGCAGCCTAGGACTAGCGGGATTCATCGGGGAGCTGTTTTTT
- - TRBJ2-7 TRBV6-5 CASSYRGSHEQYF TGTGCCAGCAGTTACAGGGGTTCCCACGAGCAGTACTTC
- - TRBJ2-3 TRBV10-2 CASSHLGDTQYF TGCGCCAGCAGTCATTTAGGGGATACGCAGTATTTT
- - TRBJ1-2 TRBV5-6 CASSKGDVKHGYTF TGTGCCAGCAGCAAAGGGGACGTGAAGCATGGCTACACCTTC
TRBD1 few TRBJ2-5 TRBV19 CASSMTGSGQETQYF TGTGCCAGTAGTATGACAGGGAGTGGCCAAGAGACCCAGTACTTC
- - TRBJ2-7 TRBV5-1 CASSLDEGPAYEQYF TGCGCCAGCAGCTTGGACGAGGGGCCAGCCTACGAGCAGTACTTC
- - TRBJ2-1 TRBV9 CASSAPPGRENNEQFF TGTGCCAGCAGCGCTCCACCCGGGAGAGAGAACAATGAGCAGTTCTTC
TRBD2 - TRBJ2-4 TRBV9 CASSAGLSVAGIQYF TGTGCCAGCAGCGCGGGACTTTCCGTAGCGGGCATTCAGTACTTC
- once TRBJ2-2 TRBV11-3 CASSLRPGQGTGELFF TGTGCCAGCAGCCTCCGGCCGGGACAAGGGACCGGGGAGCTGTTTTTT
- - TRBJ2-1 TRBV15 CATSRDSAGAGEQFF TGTGCCACCAGCAGAGATTCCGCAGGGGCGGGTGAGCAGTTCTTC
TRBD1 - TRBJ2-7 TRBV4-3 CASSQHNTGTGINEQYF TGCGCCAGCAGCCAACACAACACCGGGACAGGGATCAACGAGCAGTACTTC